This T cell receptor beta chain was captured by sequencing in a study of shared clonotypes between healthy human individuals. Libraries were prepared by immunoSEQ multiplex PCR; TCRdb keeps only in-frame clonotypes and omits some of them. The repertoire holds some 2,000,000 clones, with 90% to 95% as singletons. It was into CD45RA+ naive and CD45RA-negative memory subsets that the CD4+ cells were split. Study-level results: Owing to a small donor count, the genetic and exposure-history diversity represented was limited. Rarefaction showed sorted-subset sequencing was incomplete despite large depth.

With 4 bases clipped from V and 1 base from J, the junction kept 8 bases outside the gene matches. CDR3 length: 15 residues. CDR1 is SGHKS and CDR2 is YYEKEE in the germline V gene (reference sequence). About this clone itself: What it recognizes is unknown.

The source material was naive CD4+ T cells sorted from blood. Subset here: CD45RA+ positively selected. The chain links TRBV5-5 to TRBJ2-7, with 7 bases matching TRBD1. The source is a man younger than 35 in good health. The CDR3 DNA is TGTGCCAGCAGCGTCTACGGGACAGTATCCTACGAGCAGTACTTC. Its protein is CASSVYGTVSYEQYF. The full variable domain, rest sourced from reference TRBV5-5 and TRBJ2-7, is DAGVTQSPTHLIKTRGQQVTLRCSPISGHKSVSWYQQVLGQGPQFIFQYYEKEERGRGNFPDRFSARQFPNYSSELNVNALLLGDSALYLCASSVYGTVSYEQYFGPGTRLTVT.